Below, 29 T cell receptor beta chains from the same sample are listed, as sequenced in a study of cytomegalovirus exposure and HLA in healthy donors. The study ran its PCR with 60 Vbeta and 13 Jbeta primers. The data were produced by immunoSEQ multiplex PCR, yet TCRdb's version contains in-frame clones alone and is incomplete. The sample has roughly 220,000 clones; approximately 70% are singletons. Sequencing input: PBMCs. Receptors were obtained from a woman in her 30s in good health and CMV-seronegative.

J is TRBJ2-2 and V is TRBV5-1; TRBD2 aligns across 11 bases. The CDR3 loop spans 15 amino acids. Trimming cost V 5 bases and J 4 bases; bases outside gene matches: 4. The V gene's germline CDR1 is SGHRS and CDR2 YFSETQ. The DNA of the CDR3 is TGCGCCAGCAGGTTAGCGGGAGGGAGCACCGGGGAGCTGTTTTTT. It encodes CASRLAGGSTGELFF.

The CDR3 DNA reads TGTGCCAGCAGTGCCAGGGGCTACGAGCAGTACTTC. Translating gives CASSARGYEQYF. The rearrangement uses TRBV6-1 and TRBJ2-7; D possibly corresponds to TRBD1 (6 bases). The germline V and J ends were trimmed by 4 bases and 3 bases, with 7 bases remaining between them. The CDR3 consists of 12 residues. The germline gives CDR1 MNHNS, CDR2 SASEGT.

The V and J genes are TRBV5-1 and TRBJ1-1, with D uncertain. Trimming removed 4 bases from V and 5 bases from J, with 18 bases in between. Germline V CDR1 and CDR2: SGHRS, YFSETQ. The CDR3 has 15 amino acids. The CDR3 DNA sequence: TGCGCCAGCAGCATGGCAACCAAAGGCGGGACTGAAGCTTTCTTT. Translation: CASSMATKGGTEAFF. Drawing the rest from reference TRBV5-1 and TRBJ1-1, the complete variable domain is KAGVTQTPRYLIKTRGQQVTLSCSPISGHRSVSWYQQTPGQGLQFLFEYFSETQRNKGNFPGRFSGRQFSNSRSEMNVSTLELGDSALYLCASSMATKGGTEAFFGQGTRLTVV.

The chain combines TRBV6-1 with TRBJ2-1, with 13 nucleotides matching TRBD2. Germline V gene sequence: CDR1 MNHNS, CDR2 SASEGT. The CDR3 spans 15 residues. With V trimmed by 5 bases and J by 8 bases, 6 bases remained unmatched. The CDR3 sequence: CASSSGLAGVDEQFF. CDR3 DNA: TGTGCCAGCAGTTCCGGACTAGCGGGAGTCGATGAGCAGTTCTTC.

J is TRBJ1-6 and V is TRBV7-9; 8 positions match TRBD1. V trimming: 7 bases; J trimming: 7 bases; junction bases outside the gene matches: 6. CDR1 SEHNR and CDR2 FQNEAQ come from the germline V gene (reference sequence). There are 14 residues in the CDR3. The CDR3 spells CASIRQGKNSPLHF. The CDR3 DNA sequence: TGTGCCAGCATACGACAGGGGAAGAATTCACCCCTCCACTTT.

The J gene is TRBJ1-3, the V gene TRBV29-1; no clear D. CDR1 and CDR2 from the germline V gene are SQVTM and ANQGSEA. V was cut by 4 bases and J by 3 bases, with 13 bases left in between. This CDR3 region has 14 residues. The CDR3 DNA follows: TGCAGCGTTGGCGAGGGTCTGGGTGGAAACACCATATATTTT. It codes for CSVGEGLGGNTIYF.

This clone has more than one count but fewer than ten. The chain recombines TRBV2 with TRBJ1-4; D uncertain. V gave up 6 bases and J gave up 5 bases, with 13 bases separating them. The CDR3 runs to 14 residues. Germline V gene lookup returns CDR1 SNHLY and CDR2 FYNNEI. The CDR3 region has the DNA TGTGCCAGCAGAGTAGAAAGCCACAATGAAAAACTGTTTTTT. This sequence encodes CASRVESHNEKLFF. The full variable domain, its missing parts supplied by reference TRBV2 and TRBJ1-4, is EPEVTQTPSHQVTQMGQEVILRCVPISNHLYFYWYRQILGQKVEFLVSFYNNEISEKSEIFDDQFSVERPDGSNFTLKIRSTKLEDSAMYFCASRVESHNEKLFFGSGTQLSVL.

This clone has just a few counts. The chain employs TRBV6-1 and TRBJ2-6; D uncertain. V lost 5 bases and J lost 0, with 2 bases in between. The CDR3 has 13 amino acids. CDR1 MNHNS and CDR2 SASEGT come from the germline V gene. CDR3 in DNA: TGTGCCAGCAGTTACTCTGGGGCCAACGTCCTGACTTTC. Its protein product is CASSYSGANVLTF.

This sequence joins TRBV7-6 and TRBJ2-7, with D unresolved. Germline values: CDR1 SGHVS, CDR2 FNYEAQ. The CDR3 has 14 amino acids. The V end lost 1 base, the J end lost 2 bases, and 9 bases lay between the germline ends. In DNA, the CDR3 is TGTGCCAGCAGCTTAGTTCCAGGTCCCTACGAGCAGTACTTC. This sequence encodes CASSLVPGPYEQYF.

J is TRBJ2-6 and V is TRBV2, with TRBD2 as a possible D gene (5 bases). Deletions cut 6 bases from V and 2 bases from J, with 11 bases between. CDR1 and CDR2 (germline): SNHLY, FYNNEI. This CDR3 is built from 15 residues. CDR3 in amino acids: CASSPRVAGANVLTF. The CDR3 region has the DNA TGTGCCAGCAGCCCGCGGGTTGCTGGGGCCAACGTCCTGACTTTC.

The chain carries TRBV5-1 and TRBJ2-7, with D perhaps TRBD1 (6 bases). V lost 0 bases to trimming and J lost 1 base, with 8 bases between them. Germline V gene lookup returns CDR1 SGHRS and CDR2 YFSETQ. CDR3 length: 14 residues. CDR3: CASSLDRESYEQYF. The CDR3 region has the DNA TGCGCCAGCAGCTTGGACAGGGAGTCCTACGAGCAGTACTTC. Supplemented by reference TRBV5-1 and TRBJ2-7, the full variable domain reads KAGVTQTPRYLIKTRGQQVTLSCSPISGHRSVSWYQQTPGQGLQFLFEYFSETQRNKGNFPGRFSGRQFSNSRSEMNVSTLELGDSALYLCASSLDRESYEQYFGPGTRLTVT.

The chain couples TRBV19 to TRBJ2-1; tentatively, D is TRBD2 (5 bases). Germline-derived CDR1 and CDR2 are LNHDA and SQIVND (reference sequence). The CDR3 runs to 16 residues. The V end was cut by 6 bases, the J end by 6 bases, with 21 bases between. DNA of the CDR3: TGTGCCAGTAGCCCCTCGCGGCGACTACCGGGCAATGAGCAGTTCTTC. This encodes CASSPSRRLPGNEQFF.

The V and J genes are TRBV2 and TRBJ2-3; 7 bases are a match to TRBD1. CDR3 length: 14 amino acids. Unmatched junction bases numbered 3, after V lost 5 bases and J lost 1 base. Germline V gene sequence: CDR1 SNHLY, CDR2 FYNNEI. DNA of the CDR3: TGTGCCAGCAGTACCGGACAGGGCACAGATACGCAGTATTTT. It encodes CASSTGQGTDTQYF.

The rearrangement joins TRBV6-1 to TRBJ2-1; the match to TRBD2 covers 10 bases. The V gene end was trimmed by 6 bases and the J gene end by 9 bases; junction bases not matched to a gene: 11. CDR3 length equals 15 residues. Germline CDR1 reads MNHNS; CDR2 reads SASEGT. The CDR3 DNA reads as TGTGCCAGCAGCCACGAGGTAGCGGGAGGTGGTGAGCAGTTCTTC. Translating gives CASSHEVAGGGEQFF.

The rearrangement uses TRBV5-8 and TRBJ2-2; tentatively, D is TRBD1 (5 bases). With 6 bases removed from V and 6 bases from J, the gap between germline ends came to 9 bases. Germline CDR1 and CDR2: SGHTS and YDEGEE. This CDR3 has 12 residues. CDR3 coding DNA: TGTGCCAGCATCAGGGTTTCCGGGGAGCTGTTTTTT. It translates to CASIRVSGELFF.

The chain joins TRBV5-1 to TRBJ1-2; 8 bases align to TRBD1. The CDR3 is made up of 15 amino acids. V gave up 6 bases and J gave up 1 base; unmatched junction bases: 8. The V gene's germline CDR1 is SGHRS and CDR2 YFSETQ. The DNA of the CDR3 is TGCGCCAGCAAAACGGGACAGGACAATAACTATGGCTACACCTTC. This gives the protein CASKTGQDNNYGYTF.

V usage is TRBV5-1 and J usage is TRBJ2-1; 7 bases align to TRBD2. The CDR3 loop spans 15 amino acids. Germline CDR1 SGHRS, CDR2 YFSETQ. The trim removed 7 bases at V and 8 bases at J, leaving 15 bases unmatched. The CDR3 spells CASRAGLNGWDEQFF. Written as DNA, the CDR3 is TGCGCCAGCCGAGCGGGGCTGAACGGGTGGGATGAGCAGTTCTTC. Complete variable domain (other parts from reference TRBV5-1 and TRBJ2-1): KAGVTQTPRYLIKTRGQQVTLSCSPISGHRSVSWYQQTPGQGLQFLFEYFSETQRNKGNFPGRFSGRQFSNSRSEMNVSTLELGDSALYLCASRAGLNGWDEQFFGPGTRLTVL.

The CDR3 nucleotides are TGTGCCAGCAGCCCACTAGGAGGCTCCTACAATGAGCAGTTCTTC. It translates to CASSPLGGSYNEQFF. The gene calls are TRBV7-3 and TRBJ2-1; a weak D match, TRBD2 (5 bases). CDR3 length: 15 residues. CDR1 and CDR2 (germline): SGHTA, FQGTGA. Trimming removed 5 bases from V and 0 bases from J, with 11 bases in between.

The chain combines TRBV10-3 with TRBJ1-3; D unclear. Germline CDR1 reads ENHRY; CDR2 reads SYGVKD. The ends were cut back, 3 bases at V and 1 base at J, with 25 bases in the middle. This CDR3 has 20 amino acids. The CDR3 nucleotides are TGTGCCATCAGTGACCCTCTGAGTTCGCGGGGAAGGGTATCTGGAAACACCATATATTTT. It specifies CAISDPLSSRGRVSGNTIYF.

This clone was detected a few times. The gene calls are TRBV11-2 and TRBJ2-1, with 7 bases lining up with TRBD2. Unmatched junction bases numbered 5, after V lost 6 bases and J lost 3 bases. Germline V lookup: CDR1 SGHAT, CDR2 FQNNGV. The CDR3 spans 14 residues. The CDR3 sequence is CASSSSGVYNEQFF. The CDR3 nucleotides read TGTGCCAGCAGTTCAAGCGGGGTCTACAATGAGCAGTTCTTC.

This clone was detected a few times. V gene TRBV21-1 combines with J gene TRBJ2-1; the table calls TRBD1, which could not be checked here. TRBV21-1 is an annotated pseudogene. CDR3 length equals 17 residues. This CDR3 is CVSSKSPTGVRYNEQFF. CDR3 bases: TGTGTCAGCAGCAAATCCCCCACAGGGGTGAGGTACAATGAGCAGTTCTTC.

CDR3: CASSYSLTVDEQFF. The CDR3 DNA follows: TGTGCCAGCAGTTACTCACTGACTGTGGATGAGCAGTTCTTC. V usage is TRBV6-5 and J usage is TRBJ2-1; D gene ambiguous. V was pared by 0 bases and J by 8 bases, with 11 bases between. CDR1 is MNHEY and CDR2 is SVGAGI in the germline V gene. The CDR3 is made up of 14 amino acids.

This rearrangement joins TRBV11-3 to TRBJ2-1; TRBD2 aligns across 7 bases. CDR1 and CDR2 (germline): SGHNT, YENEEA. The J segment lost 9 bases and the V segment lost 4 bases, leaving 12 bases of the junction unmatched. The CDR3 has 15 amino acids. The CDR3 region is CASSSETAGAGEQFF. The CDR3 DNA follows: TGTGCCAGCAGCTCCGAAACGGCGGGAGCTGGTGAGCAGTTCTTC.

V gene TRBV5-1 combines with J gene TRBJ1-1; 10 nucleotides match TRBD1. The CDR3 has 15 amino acids. Germline V gives CDR1 SGHRS, CDR2 YFSETQ. J lost 0 bases, V lost 4 bases, and 3 bases had no gene match. This CDR3 reads CASSRDRGLNTEAFF. The CDR3 nucleotides read TGCGCCAGCAGCCGGGACAGGGGATTGAACACTGAAGCTTTCTTT.

This clone showed up just once. The chain recombines TRBV19 with TRBJ2-1; 8 bases are shared with TRBD2. The CDR3 has 15 amino acids. Germline CDR1 and CDR2: LNHDA and SQIVND (reference sequence). V dropped 3 bases and J dropped 2; count of bases not matched to a gene: 3. CDR3 in DNA: TGTGCCAGTAGTATTGCGGGGGGCGCCTACAATGAGCAGTTCTTC. Translated, it gives CASSIAGGAYNEQFF.

The chain employs TRBV5-1 and TRBJ2-1; 7 positions agree with TRBD2. This CDR3 has 17 residues. Germline assignment: CDR1 SGHRS and CDR2 YFSETQ. The J segment lost 6 bases and the V segment lost 4 bases, leaving 16 bases of the junction unmatched. CDR3 sequence (DNA): TGCGCCAGCAGCCCCCGACTAGAAGGAGGGAGGGCCAATGAGCAGTTCTTC. Amino acid sequence: CASSPRLEGGRANEQFF.

V is TRBV7-8 and J is TRBJ1-2; D unresolved. Looked up from germline, CDR1 is SGHVS and CDR2 is FQNEAQ. This CDR3 comprises 13 residues. Trimming stripped 5 bases from V and 2 bases from J, with 9 bases between. The CDR3 region has the DNA TGTGCCAGCAGCAAGGGAGTGAACTATGGCTACACCTTC. It encodes CASSKGVNYGYTF. Drawing the rest from reference TRBV7-8 and TRBJ1-2, the complete variable domain is GAGVSQSPRYKVAKRGQDVALRCDPISGHVSLFWYQQALGQGPEFLTYFQNEAQLDKSGLPSDRFFAERPEGSVSTLKIQRTQQEDSAVYLCASSKGVNYGYTFGSGTRLTVV.

This chain links TRBV7-9 with TRBJ2-3; 7 nucleotides line up with TRBD1. The trim removed 1 base at V and 0 bases at J, leaving 1 base unmatched. The CDR3 covers 15 residues. Per the germline V gene, CDR1 is SEHNR and CDR2 is FQNEAQ (reference sequence). DNA of the CDR3: TGTGCCAGCAGCTTAGGGACAGGAAGCACAGATACGCAGTATTTT. Amino acids: CASSLGTGSTDTQYF.

The chain combines TRBV6-5 with TRBJ2-7; tentatively, D is TRBD1 (6 bases). Germline V gene lookup returns CDR1 MNHEY and CDR2 SVGAGI. This CDR3 comprises 13 residues. V lost 6 bases to trimming and J lost 4 bases, with 13 bases between them. The CDR3 sequence is CASSPGTRYEQYF. The CDR3 region has the DNA TGTGCCAGCAGCCCCGGGACACGTTACGAGCAGTACTTC.